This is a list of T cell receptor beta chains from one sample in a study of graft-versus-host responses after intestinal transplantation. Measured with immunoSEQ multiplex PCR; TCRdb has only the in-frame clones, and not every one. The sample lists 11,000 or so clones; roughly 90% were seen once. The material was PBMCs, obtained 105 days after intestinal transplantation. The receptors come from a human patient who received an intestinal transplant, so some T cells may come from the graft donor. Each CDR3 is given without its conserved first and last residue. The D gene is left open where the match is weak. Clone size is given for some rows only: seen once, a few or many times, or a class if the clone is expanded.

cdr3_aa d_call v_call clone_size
ASSVDPTPPATDTQY - TRBV9 once
ASSDSGNYGYT - TRBV6-4 few
ASSYRDYGYT - TRBV6-5 -
ASSAGQGNEKLF TRBD1 TRBV7-6 once
ASSVVGDYGYT - TRBV9 -
ASSERWSDRVSYEQY TRBD1 TRBV2 -
ASSLEPGGPYEQY - TRBV5-6 -
ASSPVGRGYT - TRBV19 -
ASSAWTGYTDTQY TRBD1 TRBV9 -
AWSKAGAGRPYEQY - TRBV30 -
ASSEGPAGVNTQY TRBD2 TRBV6-1 few
ASSVSGGTDTQY TRBD2 TRBV6-4 -
SVETGIGTEAF - TRBV29-1 -
ASSFSLGGVDYEQY TRBD2 TRBV7-2 once
ASTALAPGELF TRBD2 TRBV19 -